This T cell receptor beta chain was identified in a study of cytomegalovirus exposure and HLA in healthy donors. As for the study in general: Approximately 81% of more than 300 genotyped donors fell in the Caucasian-associated ancestry cluster.

The table lists this clone with a few counts. 60 Vbeta and 13 Jbeta primers were used in PCR. The table came from immunoSEQ multiplex PCR; TCRdb's copy has only in-frame clones and leaves some out. Among 140,000 or so clones listed, 78% were seen once. Germline values: CDR1 SGHAT, CDR2 FQNNGV. This CDR3 contains 16 residues. V shed 4 bases, J shed 1 base, and the junction held 1 base outside the gene matches. This chain joins TRBV11-2 and TRBJ2-3; 14 nucleotides line up with TRBD2. This TCR was sampled from a female donor in good health and CMV-seronegative. The sample taken for sequencing was PBMCs. CDR3 nucleotides: TGTGCCAGCAGCTCGGGACTAGCGGGAGGCACAGATACGCAGTATTTT. It encodes CASSSGLAGGTDTQYF.